This T cell receptor (beta chain) came from a study of blood T cell repertoires in COVID-19 (TCRdb year 2020). In terms of the full investigation: Collaborator samples came from the United States, Italy and Spain and covered acute and convalescent phases of COVID-19. The prospective study material was composed of cDNA or gDNA derived from T cells, B-cell-depleted T cells, or PBMCs. Deeply sampled blood TCRbeta repertoires from subjects exposed to, actively infected with, or recovered from COVID-19 were included in the dataset. The repertoires were released in a freely available public database meant as a resource for research on the immune response to SARS-CoV-2. The samples were drawn from two sources: the first 160 participants of the ongoing ImmuneRACE study, and 1,254 subjects contributed by 6 global collaborators. Sample metadata almost always included a de-identified subject ID, COVID-19 status, age in years and sex. Where available, HLA class I and class II types were obtained from metadata supplied by the sample provider rather than from assay-based typing. The paper as a whole reports these results and caveats: Clinical and demographic metadata were provided uncurated, with the amount varying by source and participant.

Whole blood was collected in K2EDTA tubes by collaborating institutions according to the institutions' own protocols. For TCRbeta analysis, collaborator samples were shipped as frozen whole blood, as isolated PBMCs, or as DNA extracted from either sample type. The immunoSEQ Assay, a bias-controlled multiplex PCR, was used to amplify TCRbeta CDR3 regions from genomic DNA. The source study handled its data this way. The number of nucleated cells in each sample was estimated by amplification of reference gene primers within the assay. To quantify the absolute abundance of each unique TCRbeta CDR3 rearrangement, sequence reads were collapsed and filtered. For each sample, productive Simpson clonality was calculated as the square root of Simpson's diversity index over productive rearrangements. TCRdb re-hosts the immuneACCESS table, in-frame sequences only. Its copies lack some clones; in the studies checked, an unresolved V gene accounts for under half of them, and the cause for the rest is not known. V and J calls and clone size are given by that table; D and trimming were obtained from the DNA. The sample has approximately 350,000 clones on record, around 82% of them singletons. The ten largest account for roughly 3% of the sample.

Remarks on this clone: What this receptor recognizes is not known. No qualities accompany the bases; no much larger clone lies one base away.

The CDR3 sequence holds 14 residues, the cysteine and phenylalanine included. The kept DNA is CDR3 alone, 42 bases in frame from the first base. The germline V gene encodes CDR1 KGHDR and CDR2 SFDVKD. Relative to germline, V is 4 bases shorter and J is 5 bases shorter, with 11 bases between their ends. The chain couples TRBV24-1 to TRBJ1-5; TRBD1 is possibly the D segment (6 matching bases). Sample: peripheral blood. The receptor was derived from a man aged 25-45 years with active or convalescent COVID-19. The nucleotide sequence is TGTGCCACCAGTGAATCAGGGGACCATCAGCCCCAGCATTTT. Its protein is CATSESGDHQPQHF.